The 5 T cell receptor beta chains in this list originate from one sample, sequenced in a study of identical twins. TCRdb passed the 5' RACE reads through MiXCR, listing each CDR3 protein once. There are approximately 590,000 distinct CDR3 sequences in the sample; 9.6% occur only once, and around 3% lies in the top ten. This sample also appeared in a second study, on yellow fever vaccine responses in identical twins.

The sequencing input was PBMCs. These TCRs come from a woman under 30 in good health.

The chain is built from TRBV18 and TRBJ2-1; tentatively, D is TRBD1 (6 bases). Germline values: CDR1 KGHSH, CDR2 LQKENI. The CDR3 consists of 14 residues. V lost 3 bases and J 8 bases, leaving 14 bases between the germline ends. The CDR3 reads CASSPRTEHDEQFF. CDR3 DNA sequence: TGTGCCAGCTCACCGAGGACAGAGCACGATGAGCAGTTCTTC.

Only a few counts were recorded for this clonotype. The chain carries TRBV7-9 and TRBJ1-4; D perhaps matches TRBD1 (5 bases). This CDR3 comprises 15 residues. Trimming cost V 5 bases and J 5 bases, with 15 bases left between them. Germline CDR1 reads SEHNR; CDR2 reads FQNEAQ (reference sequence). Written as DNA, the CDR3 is TGTGCCAGCAGCGGGGGAGGCCAGGGAAATGAAAAACTGTTTTTT. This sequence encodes CASSGGGQGNEKLFF.

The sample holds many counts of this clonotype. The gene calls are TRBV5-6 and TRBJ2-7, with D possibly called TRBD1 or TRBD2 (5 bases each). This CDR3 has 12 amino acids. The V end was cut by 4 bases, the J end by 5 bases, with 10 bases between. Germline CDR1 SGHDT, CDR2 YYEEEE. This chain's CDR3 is CASSLMGDEQYF. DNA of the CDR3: TGTGCCAGCAGCCTGATGGGGGACGAGCAGTACTTC.

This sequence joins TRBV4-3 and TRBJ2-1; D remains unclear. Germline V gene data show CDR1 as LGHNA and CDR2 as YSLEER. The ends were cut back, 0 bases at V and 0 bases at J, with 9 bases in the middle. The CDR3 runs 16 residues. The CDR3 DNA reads TGCGCCAGCAGCCAAGATGGGCAGAACTCCTACAATGAGCAGTTCTTC. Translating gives CASSQDGQNSYNEQFF.

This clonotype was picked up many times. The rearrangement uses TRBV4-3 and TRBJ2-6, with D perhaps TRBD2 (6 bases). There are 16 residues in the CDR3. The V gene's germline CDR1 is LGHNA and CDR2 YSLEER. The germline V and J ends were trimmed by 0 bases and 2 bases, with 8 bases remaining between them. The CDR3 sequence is CASSQESGAGANVLTF. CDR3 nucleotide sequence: TGCGCCAGCAGCCAAGAGTCGGGGGCTGGGGCCAACGTCCTGACTTTC.